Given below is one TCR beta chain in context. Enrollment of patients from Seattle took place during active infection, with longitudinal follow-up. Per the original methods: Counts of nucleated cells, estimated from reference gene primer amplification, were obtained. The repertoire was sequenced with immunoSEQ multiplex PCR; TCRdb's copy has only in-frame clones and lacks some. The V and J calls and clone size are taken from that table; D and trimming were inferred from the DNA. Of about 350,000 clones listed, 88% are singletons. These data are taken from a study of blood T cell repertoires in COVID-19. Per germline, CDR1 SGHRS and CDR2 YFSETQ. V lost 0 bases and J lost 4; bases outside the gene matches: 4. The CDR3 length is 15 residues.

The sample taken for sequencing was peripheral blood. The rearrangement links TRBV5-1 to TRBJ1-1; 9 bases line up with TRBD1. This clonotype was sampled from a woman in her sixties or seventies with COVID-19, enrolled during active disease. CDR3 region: CASSLGGQGFTEAFF. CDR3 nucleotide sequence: TGCGCCAGCAGCTTGGGGGGACAGGGATTCACTGAAGCTTTCTTT.